This T cell receptor (beta chain) was recorded in a study of regulatory T cells in long-lasting Graves disease. This clonotype was detected only a few times. Germline loops: CDR1 MNHNS, CDR2 SASEGT. The CDR3 is 16 residues long. V was shortened by 6 bases and J by 4 bases, with 18 bases between the two germline ends. Specified time point: newly diagnosed GD, antithyroid drugs for less than 3 months. Extracted PBMC RNA gave rise to the TCR library. Construction of TCR beta libraries relied on iRepertoire HTBI primers and on Arm-PCR targeting CDR3 regions. Original handling: Spanning all samples, the identified segments comprised around 60 TRBV and some 14 TRBJ. TCRdb re-called the multiplex PCR reads with MiXCR, one entry per CDR3 protein. TCRdb, not the authors, supplied the V and J calls. This sample carries approximately 390,000 distinct CDR3 sequences, around 15% of them seen once, and the ten largest clones take 20% to 25%.

This sample was shared with a second study, whose subject was T cells in Graves' hyperthyroidism and ophthalmopathy. As that study records: The TCR CDR3 was amplified in a first-round RT-PCR using the HTBI primer set.

Source: peripheral blood mononuclear cells (PBMCs), taken at new diagnosis, from a patient treated with antithyroid drugs. The sequence came from a woman aged 18-29 years with Graves disease. The chain uses TRBV6-1 and TRBJ2-2; D is possibly TRBD2 (7 bases). For the CDR3, the DNA is TGTGCCAGCAGCCCCACCCCGGGGGGCGGCACCGGGGAGCTGTTTTTT. This sequence encodes CASSPTPGGGTGELFF.